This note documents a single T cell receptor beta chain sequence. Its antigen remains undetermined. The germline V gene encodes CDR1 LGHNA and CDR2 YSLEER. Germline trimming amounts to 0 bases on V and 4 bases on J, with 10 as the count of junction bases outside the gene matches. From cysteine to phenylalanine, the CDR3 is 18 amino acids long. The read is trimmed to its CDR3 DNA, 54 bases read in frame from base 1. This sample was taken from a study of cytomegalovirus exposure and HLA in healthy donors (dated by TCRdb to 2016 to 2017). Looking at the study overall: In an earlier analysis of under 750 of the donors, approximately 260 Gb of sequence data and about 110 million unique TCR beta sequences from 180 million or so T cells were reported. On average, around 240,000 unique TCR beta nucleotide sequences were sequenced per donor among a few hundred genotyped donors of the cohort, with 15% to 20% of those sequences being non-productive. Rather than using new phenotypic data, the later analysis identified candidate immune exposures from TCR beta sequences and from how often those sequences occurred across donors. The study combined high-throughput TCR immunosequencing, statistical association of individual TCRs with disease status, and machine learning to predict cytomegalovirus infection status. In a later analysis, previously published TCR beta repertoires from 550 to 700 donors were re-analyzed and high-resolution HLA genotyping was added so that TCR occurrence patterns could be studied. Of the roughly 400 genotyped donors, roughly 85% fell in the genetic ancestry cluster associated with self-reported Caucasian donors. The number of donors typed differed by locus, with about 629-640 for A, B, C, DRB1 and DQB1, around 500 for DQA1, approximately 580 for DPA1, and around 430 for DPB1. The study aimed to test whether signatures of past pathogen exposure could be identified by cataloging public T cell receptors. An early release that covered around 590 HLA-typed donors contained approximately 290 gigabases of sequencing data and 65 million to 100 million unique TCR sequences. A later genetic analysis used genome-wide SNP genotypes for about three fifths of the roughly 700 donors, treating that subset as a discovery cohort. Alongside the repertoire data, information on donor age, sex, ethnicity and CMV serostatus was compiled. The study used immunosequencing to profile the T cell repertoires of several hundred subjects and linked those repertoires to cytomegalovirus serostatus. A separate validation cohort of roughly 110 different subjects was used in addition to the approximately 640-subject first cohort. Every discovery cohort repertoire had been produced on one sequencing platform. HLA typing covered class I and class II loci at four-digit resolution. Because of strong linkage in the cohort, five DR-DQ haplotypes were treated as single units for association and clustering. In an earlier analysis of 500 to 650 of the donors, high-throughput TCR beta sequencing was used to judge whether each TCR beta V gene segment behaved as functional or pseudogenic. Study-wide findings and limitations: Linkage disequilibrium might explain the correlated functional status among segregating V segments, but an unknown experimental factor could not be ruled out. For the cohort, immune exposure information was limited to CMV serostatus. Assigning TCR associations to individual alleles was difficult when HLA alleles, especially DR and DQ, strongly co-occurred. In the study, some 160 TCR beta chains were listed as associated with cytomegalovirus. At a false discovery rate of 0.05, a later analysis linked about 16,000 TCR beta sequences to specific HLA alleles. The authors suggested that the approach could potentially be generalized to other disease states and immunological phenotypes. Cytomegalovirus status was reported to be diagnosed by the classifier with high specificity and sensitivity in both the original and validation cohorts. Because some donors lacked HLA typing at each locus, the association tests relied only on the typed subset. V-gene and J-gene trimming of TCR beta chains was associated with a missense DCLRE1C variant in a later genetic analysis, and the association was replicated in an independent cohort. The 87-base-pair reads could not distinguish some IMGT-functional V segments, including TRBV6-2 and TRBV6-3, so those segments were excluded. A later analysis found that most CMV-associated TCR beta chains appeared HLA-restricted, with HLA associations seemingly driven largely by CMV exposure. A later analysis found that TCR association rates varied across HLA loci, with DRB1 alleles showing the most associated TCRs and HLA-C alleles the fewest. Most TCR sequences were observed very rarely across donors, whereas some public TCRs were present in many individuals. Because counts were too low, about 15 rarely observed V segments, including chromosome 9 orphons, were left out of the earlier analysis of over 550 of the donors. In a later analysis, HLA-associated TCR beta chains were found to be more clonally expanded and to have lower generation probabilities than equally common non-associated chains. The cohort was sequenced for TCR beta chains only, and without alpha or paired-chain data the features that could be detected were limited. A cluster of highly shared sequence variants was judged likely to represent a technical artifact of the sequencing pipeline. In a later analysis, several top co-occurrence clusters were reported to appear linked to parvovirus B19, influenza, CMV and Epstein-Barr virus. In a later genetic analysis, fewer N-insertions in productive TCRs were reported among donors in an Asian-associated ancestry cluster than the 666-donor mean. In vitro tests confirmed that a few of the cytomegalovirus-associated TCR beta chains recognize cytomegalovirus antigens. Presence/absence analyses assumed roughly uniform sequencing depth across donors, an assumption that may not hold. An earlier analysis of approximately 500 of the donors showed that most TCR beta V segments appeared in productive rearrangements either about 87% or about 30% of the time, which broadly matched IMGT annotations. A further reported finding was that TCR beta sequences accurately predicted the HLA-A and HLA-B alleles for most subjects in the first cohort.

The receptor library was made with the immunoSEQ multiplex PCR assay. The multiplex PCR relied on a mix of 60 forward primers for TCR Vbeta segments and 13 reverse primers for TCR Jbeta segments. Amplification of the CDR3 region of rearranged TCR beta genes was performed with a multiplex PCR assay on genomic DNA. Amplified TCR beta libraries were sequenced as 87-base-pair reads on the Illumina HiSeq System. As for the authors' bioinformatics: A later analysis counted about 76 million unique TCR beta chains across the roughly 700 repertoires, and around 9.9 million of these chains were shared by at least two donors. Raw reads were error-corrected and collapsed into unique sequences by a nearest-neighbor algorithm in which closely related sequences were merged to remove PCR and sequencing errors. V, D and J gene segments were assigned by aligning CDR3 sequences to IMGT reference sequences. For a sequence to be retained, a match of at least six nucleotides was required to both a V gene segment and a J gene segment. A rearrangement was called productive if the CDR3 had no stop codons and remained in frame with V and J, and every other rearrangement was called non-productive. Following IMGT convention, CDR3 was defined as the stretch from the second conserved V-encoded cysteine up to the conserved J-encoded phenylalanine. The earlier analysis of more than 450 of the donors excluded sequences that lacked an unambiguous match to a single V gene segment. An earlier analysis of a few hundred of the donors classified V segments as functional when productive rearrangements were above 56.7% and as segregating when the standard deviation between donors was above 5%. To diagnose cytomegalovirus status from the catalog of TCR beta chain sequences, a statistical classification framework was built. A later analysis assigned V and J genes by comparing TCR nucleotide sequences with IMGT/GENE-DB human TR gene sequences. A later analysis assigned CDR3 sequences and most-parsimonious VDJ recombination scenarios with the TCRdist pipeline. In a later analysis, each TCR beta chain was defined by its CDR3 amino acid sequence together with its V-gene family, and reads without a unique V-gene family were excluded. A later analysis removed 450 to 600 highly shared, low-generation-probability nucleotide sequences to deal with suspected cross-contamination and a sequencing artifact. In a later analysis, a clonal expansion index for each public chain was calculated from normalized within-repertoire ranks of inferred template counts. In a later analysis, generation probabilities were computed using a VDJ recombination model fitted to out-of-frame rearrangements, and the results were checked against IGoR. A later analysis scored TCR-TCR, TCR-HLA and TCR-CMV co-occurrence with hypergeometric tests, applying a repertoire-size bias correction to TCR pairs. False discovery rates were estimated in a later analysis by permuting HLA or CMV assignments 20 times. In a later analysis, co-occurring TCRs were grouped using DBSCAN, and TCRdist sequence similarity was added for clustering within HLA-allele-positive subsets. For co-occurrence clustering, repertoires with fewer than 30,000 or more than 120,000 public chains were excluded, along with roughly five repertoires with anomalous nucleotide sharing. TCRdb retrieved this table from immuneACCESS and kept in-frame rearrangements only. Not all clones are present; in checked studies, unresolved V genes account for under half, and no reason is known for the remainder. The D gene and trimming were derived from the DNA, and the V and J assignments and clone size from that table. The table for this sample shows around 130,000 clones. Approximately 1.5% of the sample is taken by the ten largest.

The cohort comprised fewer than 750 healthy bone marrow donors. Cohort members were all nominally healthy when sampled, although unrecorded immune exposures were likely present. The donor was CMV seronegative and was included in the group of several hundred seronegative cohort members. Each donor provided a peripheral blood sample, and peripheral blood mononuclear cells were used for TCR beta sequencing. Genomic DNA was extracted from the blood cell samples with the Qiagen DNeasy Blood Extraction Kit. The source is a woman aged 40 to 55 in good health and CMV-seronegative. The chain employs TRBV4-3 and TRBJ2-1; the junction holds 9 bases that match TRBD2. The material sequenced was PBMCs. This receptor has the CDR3 CASSQEGQSGGIYNEQFF. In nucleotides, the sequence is TGCGCCAGCAGCCAAGAGGGTCAGAGCGGGGGGATTTACAATGAGCAGTTCTTC.